Each of the 2 T cell receptor beta chains below was sequenced from the same sample in a study of blood T cell repertoires in COVID-19. Measured with immunoSEQ multiplex PCR; TCRdb has only the in-frame clones, and not every one. The profile shows approximately 200,000 clones, more than 85% of them singletons. The sequencing input was peripheral blood. Receptors were obtained from a man aged 65 to 79 with active or convalescent COVID-19.

This chain uses TRBV13 with TRBJ1-1; no reliable D call. The V gene lost 5 bases and the J gene lost 11 bases, with 15 bases spanning the gap. This CDR3 comprises 12 residues. The germline V gene encodes CDR1 PRHDT and CDR2 FYEKMQ (reference sequence). The CDR3 nucleotides read TGTGCCAGCAGCCCCCGTAGTTCCCCGGCTTTCTTT. This translates into CASSPRSSPAFF.

V is TRBV6-5 and J is TRBJ2-4, with TRBD2 matching 12 bases. The V segment lost 2 bases and the J segment 4 bases; nucleotides outside the gene matches: 3. The CDR3 extends over 16 amino acids. CDR1 is MNHEY and CDR2 is SVGAGI in the germline V gene. CDR3 loop: CASSYQLAGGKNIQYF. The CDR3 DNA follows: TGTGCCAGCAGTTACCAACTAGCGGGGGGAAAAAACATTCAGTACTTC.